These 7 T cell receptor beta chains originate from one sample sequenced in a study of cytomegalovirus exposure and HLA in healthy donors. Researchers ran the PCR with 60 Vbeta and 13 Jbeta primers. Some clones are missing from TCRdb's copy, which holds only in-frame ones; the method was immunoSEQ multiplex PCR. The repertoire holds 170,000 or so clones, 78% seen once, with roughly 13% in the top ten. The sample taken for sequencing was PBMCs. The receptors derive from a woman in her 50s in good health and CMV-seropositive.

The chain couples TRBV7-2 to TRBJ2-3; 7 nucleotides agree with TRBD1. Germline V lookup: CDR1 SGHTA, CDR2 FQGNSA. After removal of 4 bases from V and 4 bases from J, the junction contained 2 bases not matched to a gene. This CDR3 spans 13 amino acids. The CDR3 nucleotides read TGTGCCAGCAGCTACGACAGGGCAGATACGCAGTATTTT. This sequence encodes CASSYDRADTQYF.

This chain uses TRBV10-3 with TRBJ2-7; the D gene is possibly TRBD2 (5 bases). V was pared by 3 bases and J by 0 bases, with 12 bases between. The CDR3 sequence is 15 residues long. Germline-derived CDR1 and CDR2 are ENHRY and SYGVKD. The CDR3 sequence: CAISENGVTSYEQYF. CDR3 nucleotides: TGTGCCATCAGTGAAAACGGGGTGACCTCCTACGAGCAGTACTTC.

The count of this clone is one. The chain combines TRBV2 with TRBJ2-1, with D tentatively TRBD1 (6 bases). The CDR3 covers 15 residues. Trimming shortened V by 3 bases and J by 0 bases, and 9 bases separated the two germline ends. Germline-derived CDR1 and CDR2 are SNHLY and FYNNEI. The CDR3 sequence: CASSELGASYNEQFF. The CDR3 region has the DNA TGTGCCAGCAGTGAGCTGGGGGCCTCCTACAATGAGCAGTTCTTC. The whole variable domain, filled in from reference TRBV2 and TRBJ2-1, reads EPEVTQTPSHQVTQMGQEVILRCVPISNHLYFYWYRQILGQKVEFLVSFYNNEISEKSEIFDDQFSVERPDGSNFTLKIRSTKLEDSAMYFCASSELGASYNEQFFGPGTRLTVL.

The genes are TRBV7-8 and TRBJ1-5; 8 bases match TRBD1. This CDR3 has 13 amino acids. CDR1 is SGHVS, CDR2 FQNEAQ, per germline. V was pared by 5 bases and J by 5 bases, with 2 bases of the junction left unmatched. The CDR3 DNA reads TGTGCCAGCAGCATGGACAGGGATCAGCCCCAGCATTTT. It specifies CASSMDRDQPQHF.

The chain employs TRBV5-1 and TRBJ2-1; 9 bases are a match to TRBD1. The V and J ends lost 7 bases and 5 bases, in that order; junction bases with no gene match: 10. In germline, CDR1 is SGHRS, CDR2 YFSETQ. This CDR3 has 15 residues. The DNA of the CDR3 is TGCGCCAGCTTCCCAGGGACAGGGAAAGACAATGAGCAGTTCTTC. Its protein product is CASFPGTGKDNEQFF.

The chain couples TRBV30 to TRBJ1-6; the D is unclear. The V and J ends lost 1 base and 6 bases respectively, with 7 bases between them. Germline V CDR1 and CDR2: GTSNPN, SVGIG (reference sequence). The CDR3 contains 13 residues. In DNA form, the CDR3 reads TGTGCCTGGAGTGACCAGGTTAATTCACCCCTCCACTTT. Encoded protein: CAWSDQVNSPLHF. Combining the CDR3 with reference TRBV30 and TRBJ1-6 gives the whole variable domain SQTIHQWPATLVQPVGSPLSLECTVEGTSNPNLYWYRQAAGRGLQLLFYSVGIGQISSEVPQNLSASRPQDRQFILSSKKLLLSDSGFYLCAWSDQVNSPLHFGNGTRLTVT.

In the case of this clone: Other DNA sequences from this sample encode an identical CDR3 as well. The V gene is TRBV11-3, the J gene TRBJ2-3, with a tentative D call TRBD2 (5 bases). Trimming left V 1 base short and J 0 bases short, with 5 bases between. The germline V gene has CDR1 SGHNT and CDR2 YENEEA. The CDR3 loop spans 14 amino acids. The DNA of the CDR3 is TGTGCCAGCAGCTTAGGCGGGAGCACAGATACGCAGTATTTT. Protein product: CASSLGGSTDTQYF.